Listed here are 21 T cell receptor beta chains from one sample, sequenced in a study of T cell responses to AZD1222 COVID-19 vaccine. Method: immunoSEQ multiplex PCR; TCRdb's copy keeps in-frame clones and lacks some. The repertoire includes more than 100,000 clones, around 86% of them detected once, and 7.7% sits in the top ten. The sequencing here drew on peripheral blood, taken on day 0 of AZD1222 vaccination. The receptor set was obtained from an adult in good health.

The rearrangement joins TRBV2 to TRBJ2-6; TRBD2 is a possible D gene (6 bases). The germline V gene has CDR1 SNHLY and CDR2 FYNNEI. Trimming took off 6 bases at V and 0 bases at J, with 9 bases between the two ends. The CDR3 is made up of 15 amino acids. In nucleotides, the CDR3 is TGTGCCAGCAGCGGGGGAGACTCTGGGGCCAACGTCCTGACTTTC. Protein product: CASSGGDSGANVLTF.

The chain recombines TRBV7-9 with TRBJ2-1, with a tentative D call TRBD1 (5 bases). The germline V gene encodes CDR1 SEHNR and CDR2 FQNEAQ (reference sequence). This CDR3 comprises 14 residues. V was cut by 4 bases and J by 7 bases, with 14 bases left in between. CDR3 bases: TGTGCCAGCAGCTCGGACATACTACAAAATGAGCAGTTCTTC. Protein sequence: CASSSDILQNEQFF.

The rearrangement uses TRBV11-2 and TRBJ1-4; TRBD1 is a possible D gene (5 bases). Germline CDR1 reads SGHAT; CDR2 reads FQNNGV. The CDR3 runs to 15 residues. Trimming took 1 base from V and 7 from J, leaving 13 bases between them. CDR3 sequence (DNA): TGTGCCAGCAGCTTAGGAGGCTTCGGGGGTGAAAAACTGTTTTTT. This encodes CASSLGGFGGEKLFF.

V is TRBV5-4 and J is TRBJ1-1; 7 nucleotides align to TRBD1. V lost 4 bases and J lost 0; bases outside the gene matches: 6. Germline CDR1 is SGHNT and CDR2 is YYREEE (reference sequence). CDR3 length: 15 amino acids. The CDR3 is CASSGNRGLNTEAFF. CDR3 nucleotide sequence: TGTGCCAGCAGCGGAAACAGGGGTCTGAACACTGAAGCTTTCTTT.

The gene calls are TRBV6-5 and TRBJ2-2; D is unclear. The CDR3 spans 14 residues. From germline, CDR1 is MNHEY and CDR2 SVGAGI. Trimming took off 2 bases at V and 6 bases at J, with 10 bases between the two ends. The CDR3 bases are TGTGCCAGCAGTTACGTTGGTCAATCCGGGGAGCTGTTTTTT. It is translated as CASSYVGQSGELFF.

This clone was detected only a few times. The chain combines TRBV6-5 with TRBJ1-5, with 7 nucleotides matching TRBD1. J lost 2 bases, V lost 6 bases, and 1 base had no gene match. Germline CDR1 MNHEY, CDR2 SVGAGI. The length of the CDR3 is 13 residues. The CDR3 spells CASRTGGNQPQHF. The CDR3 nucleotides read TGTGCCAGCAGAACAGGGGGCAATCAGCCCCAGCATTTT.

In this sample, this clone turned up a few times. The V and J genes are TRBV5-6 and TRBJ1-2; D is uncertain. The CDR3 contains 14 residues. The V end was cut by 5 bases, the J end by 0 bases, with 11 bases between. CDR1 and CDR2 from the germline V gene are SGHDT and YYEEEE. CDR3 loop: CASSSGPSNYGYTF. DNA of the CDR3: TGTGCCAGCAGTTCTGGCCCCTCTAACTATGGCTACACCTTC.

V gene TRBV7-9 combines with J gene TRBJ1-5; 9 bases are shared with TRBD1. The germline CDR1 and CDR2 sequences are SEHNR and FQNEAQ (reference sequence). V lost 5 bases, J lost 9 bases, and 14 bases stayed unmatched. This CDR3 region has 16 residues. The CDR3 nucleotides are TGTGCCAGCAGCCGTTGGGACAGGGCCTTACCGGGGCCCCAGCATTTT. The encoded protein is CASSRWDRALPGPQHF.

The gene calls are TRBV30 and TRBJ1-6; D possibly corresponds to TRBD1 (5 bases). The V gene lost 8 bases and the J gene lost 7 bases, with 18 bases spanning the gap. The CDR3 is 14 residues long. Germline CDR1 reads GTSNPN; CDR2 reads SVGIG (reference sequence). For the CDR3, the DNA is TGTGCCCGACGGTCCGGCAGACAGAATTCACCCCTCCACTTT. Its protein is CARRSGRQNSPLHF.

Turning to this clone: The junction does not match germline at one end; this may be a read error. The rearrangement uses TRBV6-2 or TRBV6-3 and TRBJ2-1; no reliable D call. Germline V gene data show CDR1 as MNHEY and CDR2 as SVGEGT. The length of the CDR3 is 15 residues. CDR3 loop: CASSYTWHSYYEQFF. The CDR3 region has the DNA TGTGCCAGCAGTTACACTTGGCACAGCTACTATGAGCAGTTCTTC.

The chain carries TRBV5-8 and TRBJ2-2, with D uncertain. The CDR3 is made up of 14 amino acids. The germline V and J ends were trimmed by 0 bases and 2 bases, with 5 bases remaining between them. Germline V gives CDR1 SGHTS, CDR2 YDEGEE. CDR3 DNA: TGTGCCAGCAGCTTGGGCAGCAACACCGGGGAGCTGTTTTTT. Encoded protein: CASSLGSNTGELFF.

In nucleotides, the CDR3 is TGTGCCAGTAGTGGCCGGGACGCTGGCATACGTCAGTATTTT. Protein sequence: CASSGRDAGIRQYF. V usage is TRBV19 and J usage is TRBJ2-3, with D perhaps matching TRBD1 or TRBD2 (5 bases each). The CDR3 is 14 amino acids. Germline CDR1 and CDR2: LNHDA and SQIVND (reference sequence). V was cut by 5 bases and J by 12 bases, with 21 bases left in between.

The chain combines TRBV7-9 with TRBJ1-2; 9 bases are shared with TRBD1. The V and J ends lost 5 bases and 4 bases, in that order; junction bases with no gene match: 8. This CDR3 is 15 amino acids long. In germline, CDR1 is SEHNR, CDR2 FQNEAQ (reference sequence). The CDR3 DNA reads as TGTGCCAGCAGCGCCCGGGACAGGGATAGCTATGGCTACACCTTC. Translation gives CASSARDRDSYGYTF.

This sequence joins TRBV12-3 or TRBV12-4 and TRBJ1-5; no reliable D call. V lost 5 bases, J lost 3 bases, and 8 bases lay in between. This CDR3 has 13 residues. Written as DNA, the CDR3 is TGTGCCAGCAGTCTGAATAACAATCAGCCCCAGCATTTT. Residues: CASSLNNNQPQHF.

The rearrangement links TRBV6-1 to TRBJ2-3; TRBD1 might be the D (6 bases). This CDR3 has 15 residues. The V end lost 2 bases, the J end lost 2 bases, and 11 bases lay between the germline ends. Germline V gene sequence: CDR1 MNHNS, CDR2 SASEGT. In DNA, the CDR3 is TGTGCCAGCAGTGAACCGTCAGGGGCCACAGATACGCAGTATTTT. Its translation: CASSEPSGATDTQYF.

V gene TRBV21-1 combines with J gene TRBJ2-2. TRBV21-1 is classified as a pseudogene. CDR3 size: 16 residues. The CDR3 region is CASSPKGRGPTGELFF. The CDR3, as DNA: TGTGCCAGCAGCCCGAAGGGGAGGGGGCCAACCGGGGAGCTGTTTTTT.

The V gene is TRBV4-2, the J gene TRBJ2-1; D perhaps matches TRBD2 (7 bases). CDR3 length: 14 amino acids. The V gene's germline CDR1 is LGHNA and CDR2 YNFKEQ. V was clipped by 0 bases and J by 12 bases, with 15 bases between them. In DNA form, the CDR3 reads TGTGCCAGCAGCCAAGATCGGGGGGCCCGGGTGCAGTTCTTC. Residues: CASSQDRGARVQFF.

The CDR3 bases are TGTGCCAGCAGCTCTCAGCGATCCCAAGAGACCCAGTACTTC. Residues: CASSSQRSQETQYF. The chain links TRBV7-2 to TRBJ2-5, with D unclear. This CDR3 comprises 14 residues. Trimming removed 4 bases from V and 1 base from J, with 10 bases in between. Germline CDR1 and CDR2: SGHTA and FQGNSA.

This clone was found once. This chain connects TRBV5-4 to TRBJ2-5; 10 nucleotides align to TRBD2. V shed 4 bases, J shed 5 bases, and the junction held 8 bases outside the gene matches. CDR1 is SGHNT and CDR2 is YYREEE in the germline V gene (reference sequence). The CDR3 runs to 15 residues. CDR3 DNA sequence: TGTGCCAGCAGCCCCAGCGGGAGGGCCGTTGAGACCCAGTACTTC. Its translation is CASSPSGRAVETQYF. Full variable domain (missing parts from reference TRBV5-4 and TRBJ2-5): ETGVTQSPTHLIKTRGQQVTLRCSSQSGHNTVSWYQQALGQGPQFIFQYYREEENGRGNFPPRFSGLQFPNYSSELNVNALELDDSALYLCASSPSGRAVETQYFGPGTRLLVL.

The CDR3 DNA reads TGTGCCAGCTCACCCCCAGGGCGGGGGGGCCGGTACGAGCAGTACTTC. Protein product: CASSPPGRGGRYEQYF. This chain joins TRBV18 and TRBJ2-7; the match to TRBD2 covers 9 bases. With 3 bases clipped from V and 4 bases from J, the junction kept 10 bases outside the gene matches. The CDR3 spans 16 residues. Germline V gene data show CDR1 as KGHSH and CDR2 as LQKENI. Complete variable domain (other parts from reference TRBV18 and TRBJ2-7): NAGVMQNPRHLVRRRGQEARLRCSPMKGHSHVYWYRQLPEEGLKFMVYLQKENIIDESGMPKERFSAEFPKEGPSILRIQQVVRGDSAAYFCASSPPGRGGRYEQYFGPGTRLTVT.

The chain combines TRBV6-2 or TRBV6-3 with TRBJ1-2; D is ambiguous. Trimming took off 6 bases at V and 8 bases at J, with 19 bases between the two ends. Germline V gene data show CDR1 as MNHEY and CDR2 as SVGEGT. CDR3 length equals 14 residues. CDR3 region: CASSLTRGIYGYTF. The CDR3 nucleotides read TGTGCCAGCAGCTTGACACGGGGAATTTACGGCTACACCTTC.